The 19 T cell receptor beta chains reported below all come from one sample, sequenced in a study of cytomegalovirus exposure and HLA in healthy donors. The table came from immunoSEQ multiplex PCR; TCRdb's copy has only in-frame clones and leaves some out. The profile shows 120,000 to 150,000 clones, 80% to 90% of them singletons. Sequencing was carried out using PBMCs. The receptors here all came from a woman aged 30 to 39 in good health and CMV-seronegative.

The chain uses TRBV2 and TRBJ1-1, with no clear D. CDR3 length equals 13 residues. The germline CDR1 and CDR2 sequences are SNHLY and FYNNEI. V dropped 7 bases and J dropped 7 bases, with 16 bases sitting between them. The CDR3 region is CASILRVSGEAFF. CDR3 nucleotide sequence: TGTGCCAGCATTCTACGGGTCTCCGGTGAAGCTTTCTTT.

The gene calls are TRBV2 and TRBJ1-5; D gene ambiguous. Per the germline V gene, CDR1 is SNHLY and CDR2 is FYNNEI. The CDR3 has 13 residues. The V gene lost 3 bases and the J gene lost 0 bases, with 3 bases spanning the gap. The CDR3: CASSDYSNQPQHF. The CDR3 DNA sequence: TGTGCCAGCAGTGATTATAGCAATCAGCCCCAGCATTTT.

The chain uses TRBV29-1 and TRBJ1-1; D might be TRBD1 (6 bases). CDR1 and CDR2 (germline): SQVTM, ANQGSEA. V was clipped by 3 bases and J by 5 bases, with 16 bases between them. The CDR3 runs 14 residues. CDR3 region: CSVDGKTQGTEAFF. In nucleotides, the CDR3 is TGCAGCGTTGATGGGAAAACCCAGGGGACTGAAGCTTTCTTT.

The CDR3 DNA sequence: TGCGCCAGCAGAACCGGACAGGCGAACACCGGGGAGCTGTTTTTT. This gives the protein CASRTGQANTGELFF. The chain employs TRBV5-1 and TRBJ2-2; 7 bases line up with TRBD1. This CDR3 has 15 amino acids. CDR1 and CDR2 from the germline V gene are SGHRS and YFSETQ. Trimming took 5 bases from V and 0 from J; bases not matched to a gene: 4.

The chain uses TRBV2 and TRBJ1-1; D is ambiguous. CDR3 length: 13 residues. Germline values: CDR1 SNHLY, CDR2 FYNNEI. Trimming cost V 7 bases and J 0 bases, with 9 bases left between them. For the CDR3, the DNA is TGTGCCAGCATAGTACCCCTGAACACTGAAGCTTTCTTT. It yields the protein CASIVPLNTEAFF. Variable domain in full (rest from reference TRBV2 and TRBJ1-1): EPEVTQTPSHQVTQMGQEVILRCVPISNHLYFYWYRQILGQKVEFLVSFYNNEISEKSEIFDDQFSVERPDGSNFTLKIRSTKLEDSAMYFCASIVPLNTEAFFGQGTRLTVV.

This clone came up once. This chain links TRBV27 with TRBJ2-5; 8 bases agree with TRBD1. The J segment lost 7 bases and the V segment lost 2 bases, leaving 9 bases of the junction unmatched. Germline CDR1 MNHEY, CDR2 SMNVEV (reference sequence). The CDR3 extends over 15 amino acids. This CDR3 is CASSLKDRGSGTQYF. CDR3 in DNA: TGTGCCAGCAGTTTAAAAGACAGGGGTTCCGGGACCCAGTACTTC.

The chain joins TRBV5-6 to TRBJ1-2; TRBD1 matches at 9 bases. Looked up from germline, CDR1 is SGHDT and CDR2 is YYEEEE. The length of the CDR3 is 15 residues. With 2 bases clipped from V and 4 bases from J, the junction kept 6 bases outside the gene matches. CDR3 loop: CASSLQGATLYGYTF. The DNA of the CDR3 is TGTGCCAGCAGCTTACAGGGGGCTACCCTCTATGGCTACACCTTC.

V usage is TRBV25-1 and J usage is TRBJ1-1; D is uncertain. The germline V and J ends were trimmed by 7 bases and 4 bases, with 13 bases remaining between them. Germline V CDR1 and CDR2: MGHDK, SYGVNS. This CDR3 spans 13 amino acids. The CDR3 protein is CASTKPGFTEAFF. The CDR3 DNA reads as TGTGCCAGCACTAAACCGGGGTTCACTGAAGCTTTCTTT.

This chain joins TRBV7-2 and TRBJ1-6; 7 bases are a match to TRBD1. CDR3 length: 15 amino acids. Germline V gene data show CDR1 as SGHTA and CDR2 as FQGNSA. Trimming cost V 4 bases and J 7 bases; bases outside gene matches: 7. DNA for the CDR3: TGTGCCAGCAGCTCTCAAGGGACAGAAAATTCACCCCTCCACTTT. It encodes CASSSQGTENSPLHF.

The rearrangement links TRBV9 to TRBJ2-7, with TRBD1 identical over 11 bases. V shed 3 bases and J 2 bases; nucleotides not matched to a gene: 4. CDR3 length: 15 amino acids. CDR1 is SGDLS and CDR2 is YYNGEE in the germline V gene. DNA for the CDR3: TGTGCCAGCAGCGCAGGGACAGGGGGGGCCTACGAGCAGTACTTC. It translates to CASSAGTGGAYEQYF.

The rearrangement uses TRBV9 and TRBJ1-2; no clear D gene. V lost 0 bases to trimming and J lost 4 bases, with 13 bases between them. There are 15 residues in the CDR3. CDR1 and CDR2 (germline): SGDLS, YYNGEE. The CDR3 sequence is CASSVGPEASYGYTF. The CDR3 region has the DNA TGTGCCAGCAGCGTAGGCCCGGAGGCGAGCTATGGCTACACCTTC.

The chain combines TRBV5-4 with TRBJ1-4; 9 positions agree with TRBD1. Trimming at V came to 5 bases and at J to 7 bases, leaving 9 bases not matched to a gene. CDR3 length: 15 residues. The germline gives CDR1 SGHNT, CDR2 YYREEE (reference sequence). The CDR3 sequence: CASRQQGAGIEKLFF. In DNA form, the CDR3 reads TGTGCCAGCAGACAACAGGGGGCTGGCATTGAAAAACTGTTTTTT.

The chain couples TRBV7-8 to TRBJ1-4; no reliable D call. V lost 3 bases and J lost 8, with 13 bases in between. Germline values: CDR1 SGHVS, CDR2 FQNEAQ. There are 14 residues in the CDR3. CDR3 in DNA: TGTGCCAGCAGCTTTGGGAGATTTGACGAAAAACTGTTTTTT. Translation gives CASSFGRFDEKLFF.

V usage is TRBV5-6 and J usage is TRBJ1-4; TRBD1 aligns across 9 bases. Germline V lookup: CDR1 SGHDT, CDR2 YYEEEE. The CDR3 has 17 amino acids. V lost 3 bases and J lost 5; bases outside the gene matches: 11. CDR3 sequence reads: CASSSERAGTGNEKLFF. As DNA, the CDR3 is TGTGCCAGCAGCTCCGAAAGGGCCGGGACAGGGAATGAAAAACTGTTTTTT.

The rearrangement uses TRBV6-1 and TRBJ1-2; D ambiguous. V lost 2 bases, J lost 6 bases, and 16 bases lay in between. This CDR3 comprises 15 residues. Germline lookup yields CDR1 MNHNS and CDR2 SASEGT. CDR3 loop: CASSERPYLPHGYTF. As DNA, the CDR3 is TGTGCCAGCAGTGAACGTCCCTACCTCCCCCATGGCTACACCTTC.

The rearrangement joins TRBV5-1 to TRBJ1-2; possibly TRBD1 for D (5 bases). In germline, CDR1 is SGHRS, CDR2 YFSETQ. V was cut by 4 bases and J by 8 bases, with 18 bases left in between. This CDR3 is 14 amino acids long. CDR3 residues: CASSVGLESGGYTF. The CDR3 DNA sequence: TGCGCCAGCAGCGTCGGTTTAGAATCAGGGGGCTACACCTTC.

V is TRBV5-1 and J is TRBJ1-4; TRBD1 might be the D (6 bases). The CDR3 has 16 amino acids. With 1 base removed from V and 7 bases from J, the gap between germline ends came to 17 bases. Germline CDR1 reads SGHRS; CDR2 reads YFSETQ. CDR3: CASSLRPRGQSEKLFF. The CDR3 nucleotides are TGCGCCAGCAGCTTGAGGCCCCGTGGACAGAGTGAAAAACTGTTTTTT.

CDR3 in amino acids: CASSESTGRQPQHF. CDR3 DNA sequence: TGTGCCAGCAGTGAATCGACAGGGCGGCAGCCCCAGCATTTT. This chain uses TRBV2 with TRBJ1-5, with 7 bases identical to TRBD1. With V trimmed by 2 bases and J by 7 bases, 5 bases remained unmatched. This CDR3 has 14 amino acids. Germline CDR1 is SNHLY and CDR2 is FYNNEI.

The rearrangement joins TRBV13 to TRBJ1-6; 8 bases agree with TRBD1. CDR3 length: 17 residues. Germline CDR1 reads PRHDT; CDR2 reads FYEKMQ (reference sequence). The junction had 11 bases not matched to a gene; V was cut back by 6 bases and J by 4 bases. CDR3 bases: TGTGCCAGCAGGGCCAAGACAGGGGCGAATTATAATTCACCCCTCCACTTT. Residues: CASRAKTGANYNSPLHF.